The rows below give T cell receptor beta chains drawn from one sample of a study of tumor and adjacent non-tumor tissue in lung cancer. From the multiplex PCR reads, TCRdb called clonotypes with MiXCR, one entry per CDR3 protein. The sample yields about 200,000 distinct CDR3 sequences, about two thirds seen once. What was sequenced was lung tumor tissue. The source of these receptors is a man between 60 and 75 years old with non-small cell lung cancer. Each CDR3 is given with its conserved first and last residue. A D gene is named only where the DNA matches it firmly. Expanded clones get a size class; other rows say once, few or many, or leave the size out.

clone size | D gene | J gene | CDR3 length | V gene | CDR3 DNA | CDR3 protein
few | NA | TRBJ2-5 | 15 | TRBV20-1 | TGCAGTGCTAGAGTAAATAGCGGAAGAGGGGAGACCCAGTACTTC | CSARVNSGRGETQYF
NA | TRBD1 | TRBJ2-3 | 15 | TRBV7-8 | TGTGCCAGCAGCTTATCAGGGGGCCTTAGAGATACGCGGTATTTT | CASSLSGGLRDTRYF
NA | NA | TRBJ2-5 | 15 | TRBV7-3 | TGTGCCAGCAGCTTTCGACAAGATGGCGCGGAGACCCAGTACTTC | CASSFRQDGAETQYF
few | TRBD2 | TRBJ2-5 | 14 | TRBV5-4 | TGTGCCAGCAGCCCTCTAGCGGCCCAAGAGACCCAGTACTTC | CASSPLAAQETQYF
NA | TRBD1 | TRBJ2-6 | 19 | TRBV5-1 | TGCGCCAGCAGCTTTACGGGACAGGGGGTTACTCTGGGGGCCAACATCCTGACTTTC | CASSFTGQGVTLGANILTF
NA | NA | TRBJ1-5 | 15 | TRBV6-5 | TGTGCCAGCAGCCACGGGGTGGCGGGCAATCAGCCCCAGCATTTT | CASSHGVAGNQPQHF
few | NA | TRBJ2-5 | 13 | TRBV20-1 | TGCAGTGCTAGCGCCGGATCAGGGAGGACCCAGTACTTC | CSASAGSGRTQYF
NA | TRBD2 | TRBJ2-7 | 16 | TRBV6-1 | TGTGCCAGCAGTGAATTAGCGGGAGGGAATCTATACGTGCAGAACTTC | CASSELAGGNLYVQNF
NA | TRBD1 | TRBJ1-2 | 15 | TRBV29-1 | TGCAGCGTTAGGGTACCGGGACAGGCTAAGTATGGCTACACCTTC | CSVRVPGQAKYGYTF
NA | NA | TRBJ1-1 | 13 | TRBV7-8 | TGTGCCAGCAGATTGCAGGCGAACACTGAAGCTTTATTT | CASRLQANTEALF
many | NA | TRBJ2-1 | 15 | TRBV6-2/TRBV6-3 | TGTGCCAGCAGCCCGGACCGGAGCTCCTACAATGAGCAGTTCTTC | CASSPDRSSYNEQFF
NA | NA | TRBJ1-4 | 11 | TRBV20-1 | TGCAATGCTAGGGCATTAGAAAAACTGTTTTTT | CNARALEKLFF
NA | NA | TRBJ1-1 | 13 | TRBV11-3 | TGTACTAGCAGCGCCAGCCCCGGGGCTGAAGCTTTCTTT | CTSSASPGAEAFF
NA | NA | TRBJ2-7 | 12 | TRBV29-1 | TGCAGCGGGATCGTAGTCTCCTACGAGCAGTACTTC | CSGIVVSYEQYF
few | TRBD1 | TRBJ2-2 | 14 | TRBV29-1 | TGCAGCGTTGACGGGACAGGGGTCACCGGGGAGCTGTTTTTT | CSVDGTGVTGELFF
NA | NA | TRBJ2-3 | 14 | TRBV12-3/TRBV12-4 | TGTGCCAGCGTCCTTAGCCCATCCACAGATACGCCGTATTTT | CASVLSPSTDTPYF
NA | NA | TRBJ1-5 | 15 | TRBV6-5 | TGTGTCAGCAGTTACTCAAGGGAGGGCAATCAGCCCCAGCATTTT | CVSSYSREGNQPQHF
medium-sized | NA | TRBJ1-3 | 14 | TRBV11-3 | TGTGCCAGCAGGCGGACAATCTCTGGAAACACCATATATTTT | CASRRTISGNTIYF
few | TRBD2 | TRBJ2-5 | 16 | TRBV4-2 | TGTGCCAGCAGCCAAGACCAGCGGGGCCGAGGGGAGACCCAGTACTTC | CASSQDQRGRGETQYF
NA | NA | TRBJ2-1 | 16 | TRBV4-2 | TGTGTCAGCAGCCAAGGGACGGTTATCTCCTACAATGAGCAGTTCTTC | CVSSQGTVISYNEQFF
NA | TRBD2 | TRBJ2-7 | 15 | TRBV11-2 | TGTGCCAGCGGCTCCACTAGCGGGGGTTGGTACGAGCAGTACTTC | CASGSTSGGWYEQYF
NA | TRBD1 | TRBJ2-7 | 13 | TRBV6-6 | TGTGCCGGCAGGACCGTGACAGGGAACGAGCAGTACTTC | CAGRTVTGNEQYF
once | TRBD1 | TRBJ1-1 | 14 | TRBV6-1 | TGTGCCAGCAGCCACCGGGACAGGGAGATGTCAGCTTTCTTT | CASSHRDREMSAFF
NA | TRBD1 | TRBJ1-5 | 15 | TRBV20-1 | TGCACTGCTAGAGATAGGGACAGGGCCCATCAGCCCCAGCATTTT | CTARDRDRAHQPQHF
NA | NA | TRBJ2-3 | 14 | TRBV30 | TGTGCCTGGAGTGTTCAAGGGGTGTCAGATACGCAGTATTTT | CAWSVQGVSDTQYF
NA | TRBD2 | TRBJ2-3 | 14 | TRBV29-1 | TGCAGCGTAGGGACTAGCGATGTCACAGATACGCGGTATTTT | CSVGTSDVTDTRYF
few | TRBD2 | TRBJ2-1 | 18 | TRBV4-3 | TGCGCCAGCAGCCAAGGGACTAGCGGACGGAGCATTTACAATGAGCAGTTCTTC | CASSQGTSGRSIYNEQFF
many | NA | TRBJ1-1 | 14 | TRBV4-2 | TGTGCCAGCAGCCAAGAGAGGGGGGTGACTGAAGCTTTCTTT | CASSQERGVTEAFF
NA | NA | TRBJ2-1 | 14 | TRBV4-3 | TGCCCCAGCAGCCACGATGGGCAGGGAAATGAGCAGTTCTTC | CPSSHDGQGNEQFF
NA | TRBD2 | TRBJ2-1 | 15 | TRBV20-1 | TGCAGTGCAAAATTAAGCGGGGGTTTATACAATGAGCAGTTCTTT | CSAKLSGGLYNEQFF
few | NA | TRBJ2-7 | 16 | TRBV13 | TGTGCCAGCAGCTCCCTCTCACCGGGACTCAAAGACGAGCAGTACTTC | CASSSLSPGLKDEQYF
NA | NA | TRBJ1-2 | 11 | TRBV28 | TGTGCCAGCAGTGCCTCCTATGGCTACACCTTC | CASSASYGYTF
few | NA | TRBJ2-7 | 14 | TRBV12-3/TRBV12-4 | TGTGCCAGCAGTGACCGGGAGAGGTCCTACGAGCAGTACTTC | CASSDRERSYEQYF
NA | NA | TRBJ2-5 | 14 | TRBV11-2 | TGCGCCAGCAGCCAAGGCCCGGGGTTAGAGACCCAGTACTTC | CASSQGPGLETQYF
NA | NA | TRBJ2-5 | 16 | TRBV24-1 | NA | CATSRSAPGGQETQYF
NA | TRBD1 | TRBJ2-2 | 17 | TRBV5-4 | TGTGCCAGCAGCTTGGGGACAGGGGGCGCGAACACCCGGGAGCTGTTTTTT | CASSLGTGGANTRELFF
NA | TRBD1 | TRBJ1-2 | 15 | TRBV20-1 | TGCAGTGCGCGAAAATTCGGACAGGGGGTATATGGCTACACCTTC | CSARKFGQGVYGYTF
NA | NA | TRBJ2-5 | 13 | TRBV6-5 | TGTGCCAGCAGTTATGGTGCCCAAGAGTCCCAGTACTTC | CASSYGAQESQYF
NA | NA | TRBJ2-1 | 14 | TRBV12-3/TRBV12-4 | TGTGTCAGCAGTCTACTCGCTAGTAGGCATGAGCAGTTCTTC | CVSSLLASRHEQFF
once | NA | TRBJ2-1 | 16 | TRBV12-3/TRBV12-4 | TGTGTCAGCAGTTCGTCCCGGGACTTCTCCTACAGTGGGCAGTTCTTC | CVSSSSRDFSYSGQFF